This T cell receptor (beta chain) was sequenced during a study of T cell responses to AZD1222 COVID-19 vaccine. V lost 0 bases to trimming and J lost 5 bases, with 10 bases between them. CDR1 and CDR2 from the germline V gene are LGHDT and YNNKEL (reference sequence). The CDR3 totals 14 residues. General study results and limits: Spike-specific TCR repertoires showed rising breadth and depth after two AZD1222 doses. Repertoire sampling happened only post peak T cell response. Mostly white British, mostly female donors; authors suggested clonal diversity may be underestimated. Baseline seropositivity occurred in only a handful of AZD1222 recipients.

The table lists this clone with a count of one. Its matching antigen is unknown. Produced via immunoSEQ multiplex PCR; TCRdb's table is partial and in-frame only. The repertoire has 90,000 to 95,000 clones, about 88% of them found once; the top ten carry roughly a fifth. This receptor was obtained from an adult in good health. The specimen comprised peripheral blood, sampled on day 0 of AZD1222 vaccination. The chain links TRBV3-1 (or the pseudogene TRBV3-2) to TRBJ1-1, with TRBD1 as a possible D gene (6 bases). The CDR3 spells CASSQDQGRTEAFF. The CDR3 region has the DNA TGTGCCAGCAGCCAAGATCAGGGGCGGACTGAAGCTTTCTTT.